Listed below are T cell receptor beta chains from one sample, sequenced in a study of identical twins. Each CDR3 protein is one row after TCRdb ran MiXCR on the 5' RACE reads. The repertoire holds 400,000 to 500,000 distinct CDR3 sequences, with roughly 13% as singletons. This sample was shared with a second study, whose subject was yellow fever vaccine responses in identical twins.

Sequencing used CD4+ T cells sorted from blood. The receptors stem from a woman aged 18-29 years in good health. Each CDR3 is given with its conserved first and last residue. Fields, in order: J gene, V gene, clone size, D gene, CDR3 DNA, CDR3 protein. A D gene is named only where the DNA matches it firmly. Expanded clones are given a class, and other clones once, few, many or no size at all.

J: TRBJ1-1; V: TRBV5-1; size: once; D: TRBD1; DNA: TGCGCCAGCAGCCTGCGGACAGGGGGCGCCCCCACTGAAGCTTTCTTT; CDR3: CASSLRTGGAPTEAFF
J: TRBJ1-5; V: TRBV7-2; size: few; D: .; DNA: TGTGCCAGCAGCTTAGCGGCAAATAGCAATCAGCCCCAGCATTTT; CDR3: CASSLAANSNQPQHF
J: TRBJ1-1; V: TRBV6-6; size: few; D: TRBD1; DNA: TGTGCCAGCATGGGACAGGGAAGGACTGAAGCTTTCTTT; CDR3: CASMGQGRTEAFF
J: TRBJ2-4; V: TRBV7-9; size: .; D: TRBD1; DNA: TGTGCCAGCAGCTTTAATAACAGGGGACAAGCCAAAAACATTCAGTACTTC; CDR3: CASSFNNRGQAKNIQYF
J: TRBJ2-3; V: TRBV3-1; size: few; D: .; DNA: TGTGCCAGCAGCTTCTCCTCAGCGCAGTATTTT; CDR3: CASSFSSAQYF
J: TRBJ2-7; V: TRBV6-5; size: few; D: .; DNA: TGTGCCAGCAGTTACTCGGGGGCCCTCGGGTTCGAGCAGTACTTC; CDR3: CASSYSGALGFEQYF
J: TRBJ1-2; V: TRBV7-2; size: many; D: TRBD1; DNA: TGTGCCAGCAGGCCTCCGGGGCCAGGGGGACGCTATGGCTACACCTTC; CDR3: CASRPPGPGGRYGYTF
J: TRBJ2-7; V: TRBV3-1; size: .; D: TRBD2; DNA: TGTGCCATCTGCCGACTAACTGGACTAGCGGGGGTAAGCTCGTACGAGCAGTACTTC; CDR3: CAICRLTGLAGVSSYEQYF
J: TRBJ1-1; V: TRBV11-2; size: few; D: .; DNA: TGTGCCAGCAGCACCTTGGGGACTCAGGGCACTGAAGCTTTCTTT; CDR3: CASSTLGTQGTEAFF
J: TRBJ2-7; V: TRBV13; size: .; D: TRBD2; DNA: TGTGCCAGCAGCTGGAGCGGGAGGGCCTCCTACGAGCAGTACTTC; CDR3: CASSWSGRASYEQYF
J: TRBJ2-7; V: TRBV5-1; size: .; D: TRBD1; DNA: TGCGCCAGCAGGTGGACAGGGCCAGATAACGAGCAGTACTTC; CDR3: CASRWTGPDNEQYF
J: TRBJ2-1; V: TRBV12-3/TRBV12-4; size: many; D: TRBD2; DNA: TGTGCCAGCAGGCACGGACTAGCAGTCGATGAGCAGTTCTTC; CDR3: CASRHGLAVDEQFF
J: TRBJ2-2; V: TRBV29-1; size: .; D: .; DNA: TGCAGCGTTGTGGGGGCCGGGGAGCTGTTTTTT; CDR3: CSVVGAGELFF
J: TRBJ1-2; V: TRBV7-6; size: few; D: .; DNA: TGTGCCAGCAGCTTAGGTGCCAGGGAGGAATTAAGCTACACCTTC; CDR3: CASSLGAREELSYTF
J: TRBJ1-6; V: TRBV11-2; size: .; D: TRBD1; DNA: TGTGCCAGCAGCCTACGACGCCCAACGGGACAGCATAATTCACCCCTCCACTTT; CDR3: CASSLRRPTGQHNSPLHF
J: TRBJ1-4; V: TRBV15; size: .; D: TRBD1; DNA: TGTGCCACCAGCGGGGCAGGGGGCAGCGATGAAAAACTGTTTTTT; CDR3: CATSGAGGSDEKLFF
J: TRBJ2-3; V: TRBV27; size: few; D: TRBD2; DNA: TGTGCCAGCAGTTCGGGGGGGAAGAGCACAGATACGCAGTATTTT; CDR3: CASSSGGKSTDTQYF
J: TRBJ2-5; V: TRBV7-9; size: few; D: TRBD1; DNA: TGTGCCAGCAGCTCCGGGACAGGAACCCAACAAGAGACCCAGTACTTC; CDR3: CASSSGTGTQQETQYF
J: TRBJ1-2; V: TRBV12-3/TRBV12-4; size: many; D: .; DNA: TGTGCCAGCACTAGGGGTGACTATGGCTACACCTTC; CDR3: CASTRGDYGYTF
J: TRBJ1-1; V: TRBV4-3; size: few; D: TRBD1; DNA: TGCGCCAGCAGCCAAGGTCGGGACAGGAAGCACTCTGAAGCTTTCTTT; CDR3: CASSQGRDRKHSEAFF
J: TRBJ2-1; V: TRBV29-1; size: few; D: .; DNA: TGCAGCGTTGTTCGGGGGACCTATGAGCAGTTCTTC; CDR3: CSVVRGTYEQFF
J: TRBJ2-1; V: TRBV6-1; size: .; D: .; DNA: TGTGCCAGCACCCGTATCGGGGGCACCTACAATGAGCAGTTCTTC; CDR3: CASTRIGGTYNEQFF
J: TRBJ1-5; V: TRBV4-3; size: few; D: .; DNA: TGCGCCAGCAGCCAAGAAATAGGCCAGCCCCAGCATTTT; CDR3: CASSQEIGQPQHF
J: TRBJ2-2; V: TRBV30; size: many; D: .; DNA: TGTGCCTGGAGTGTCTGGGCGACCGGGGAGCTGTTTTTT; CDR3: CAWSVWATGELFF
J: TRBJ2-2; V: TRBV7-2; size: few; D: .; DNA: TGTGCCAGCAGCTTCATGACCGGGGAGCTGTTTTTT; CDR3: CASSFMTGELFF
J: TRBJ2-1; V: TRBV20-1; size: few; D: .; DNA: TGCAGTGCTACCCACCGGGTCATGGGGAATGAGCAGTTCTTC; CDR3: CSATHRVMGNEQFF
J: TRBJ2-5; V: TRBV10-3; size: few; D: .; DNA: TGTGCCACAACGACTAGTCCTCAAGAGACCCAGTACTTC; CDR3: CATTTSPQETQYF
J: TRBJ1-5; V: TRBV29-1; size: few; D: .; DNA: TGCAGCGTCCGCTTACAGGGAGGTCAGCCCCAGCATTTT; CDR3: CSVRLQGGQPQHF
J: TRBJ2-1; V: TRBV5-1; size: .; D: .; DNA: TGCGCCAGCAGCTTGGGTGGTGATGCCTACAATGAGCAGTTCTTC; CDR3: CASSLGGDAYNEQFF
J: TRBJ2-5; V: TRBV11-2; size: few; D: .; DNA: TGTGCCAGCAGCTTAAATGGGGGCGGCGGGGGAGAACAAGAGACCCAGTACTTC; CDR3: CASSLNGGGGGEQETQYF
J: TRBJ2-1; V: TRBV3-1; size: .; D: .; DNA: TGTGCCAGCAGCCAAGATCGAGGGGGGCGGGGACGGAATGAGCAGTTCTTC; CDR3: CASSQDRGGRGRNEQFF
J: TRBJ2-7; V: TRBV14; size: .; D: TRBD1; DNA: TGTGCCAGCAGCGAAAGACACCGGGACAGGCCCCGGGACTTCTACGAGCAGTACTTC; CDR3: CASSERHRDRPRDFYEQYF
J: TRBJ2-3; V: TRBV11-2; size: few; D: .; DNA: TGTGCCAGCAGGAGGGCCAAGACAGATACGCAGTATTTT; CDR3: CASRRAKTDTQYF
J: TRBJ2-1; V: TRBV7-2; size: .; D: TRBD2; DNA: TGTGCCAGCAGCCCAACTAGCGGGAGGCCGTTCTTC; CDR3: CASSPTSGRPFF
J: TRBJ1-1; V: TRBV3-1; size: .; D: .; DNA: TGTGCCAGCAGCCAAGATCCGTATCAAGCTTTCTTT; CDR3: CASSQDPYQAFF
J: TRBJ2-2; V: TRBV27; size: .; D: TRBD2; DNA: TGTGCCAGCAGTTTATGGGGCGGGGGGGTTGACACCGGGGAGCTGTTTTTT; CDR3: CASSLWGGGVDTGELFF
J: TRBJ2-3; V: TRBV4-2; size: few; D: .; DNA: TGTGCCAGCAGCCAAGAAATAGCGCCAGATACGCAGTATTTT; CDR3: CASSQEIAPDTQYF
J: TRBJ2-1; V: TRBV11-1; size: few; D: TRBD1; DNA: TGTGCCAGCAGCCACCGGGACAGGGGGCCGATCAGCTCCTACAATGAGCAGTTCTTC; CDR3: CASSHRDRGPISSYNEQFF
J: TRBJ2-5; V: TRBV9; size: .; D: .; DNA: TGTGCCAGCAGCGTAGGGCCCAGATGGGAGACCCAGTACTTC; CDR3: CASSVGPRWETQYF
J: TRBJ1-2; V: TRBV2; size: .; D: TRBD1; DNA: TGTGCCAGCAAACTAAGGGGGCTCGGTGGCTACACCTTC; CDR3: CASKLRGLGGYTF
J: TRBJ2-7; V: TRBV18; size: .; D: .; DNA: TGTGCCAGCTCACCATCCAGGGGATCACGCGAGCAGTACTTC; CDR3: CASSPSRGSREQYF
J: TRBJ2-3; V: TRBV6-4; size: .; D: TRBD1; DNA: TGTGCCAGCAGTGACTCATGGACAGGGGGCCGCCCGCAGTATTTT; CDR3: CASSDSWTGGRPQYF
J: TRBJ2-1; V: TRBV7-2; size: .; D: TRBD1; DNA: TGTGCCAGCAGCATAGACAGGGGTGTCTACAATGAGCAGTTCTTC; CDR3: CASSIDRGVYNEQFF